This T cell receptor (beta chain) was sequenced for a study of early T cells in non-severe SARS-CoV-2 infection. Study in general: Alpha and beta chains were unpaired, from unsorted whole-blood bulk RNA.

Attached unique molecular identifiers marked individual cDNA molecules. TCRdb re-derived calls from the 5' RACE reads in MiXCR, one entry per CDR3 protein. The sample carries approximately 79,000 distinct CDR3 sequences, less than 15% recorded once. Study-level points and caveats: Private and CD4 specificities were missed by VDJdb matching, skewed to anti-spike CD8.

About this clonotype: Its antigen remains unknown.

The clonotype originates from an adult who was a healthcare worker with PCR-confirmed SARS-CoV-2 infection or an uninfected control (not recorded which). What was sequenced was whole blood.

DNA of the CDR3: TGCGCCAGCAGCCAAGAACCTGGGGGAAAAAAGACCCAGTACTTC. Translation: CASSQEPGGKKTQYF. The chain has TRBV4-1 and TRBJ2-5; either TRBD1 or TRBD2 may fit D (5 bases each). Trimming removed 0 bases at V and 6 bases at J, with 14 bases between. In germline, CDR1 is MGHRA, CDR2 YSYEKL. This CDR3 has 15 residues.